This T cell receptor (beta chain) emerged from a study of T cell responses to AZD1222 COVID-19 vaccine. At the level of the study: It was second doses at about 4 or about 12 weeks that were pooled. Findings and caveats of the study: The number of AZD1222 recipients seropositive at baseline was only five or six. Among the donors, most were white British and more were female, and clonal diversity was possibly underestimated.

V lost 4 bases, J lost 4 bases, and 8 bases stayed unmatched. Germline-derived CDR1 and CDR2 are SGHVS and FQNEAQ. This CDR3 spans 16 amino acids. As concerns this clone: The antigen remains unidentified.

Clones were read by immunoSEQ multiplex PCR, and TCRdb kept only the in-frame ones, dropping some. The sample has around 150,000 clones; 94% are singletons. The chain uses TRBV7-8 and TRBJ1-5; 9 bases match TRBD1. The clonotype was recovered from an adult in good health. Sequencing used peripheral blood, obtained on day 0 of AZD1222 vaccination. DNA of the CDR3: TGTGCCAGCAGCTCGACCCCCGGGACAGGGAATCAGCCCCAGCATTTT. Its protein is CASSSTPGTGNQPQHF.